Listed below are T cell receptor beta chains from one sample, sequenced in a study of CD8 T cells in Susac syndrome. TCRdb reprocessed the immunoSEQ multiplex PCR reads with MiXCR, giving one entry per CDR3 protein. The sample yields 120,000 to 150,000 distinct CDR3 sequences, around 94% seen once. Source material: CD8+ T cells from PBMCs. These TCRs come from a human donor in good health. CDR3s include the opening cysteine and the closing phenylalanine or tryptophan. Fields, in order: D gene, V gene, J gene, clone size, CDR3 protein, CDR3 DNA. D genes are given only for firm matches. Only some rows state a clone size, as once, few, many or a class for expanded clones.

TRBD2,TRBV6-5,TRBJ2-1,-,CASSYGLAGGTRNEQFF,TGTGCCAGCAGTTACGGGCTAGCGGGAGGAACTCGCAATGAGCAGTTCTTC
-,TRBV4-1,TRBJ2-7,-,CASSQDRDYEQYF,TGCGCCAGCAGCCAAGATCGCGACTACGAGCAGTACTTC
TRBD2,TRBV7-9,TRBJ2-3,-,CASSLSSGRTDTQYF,TGTGCCAGCAGCTTATCTAGCGGGAGAACAGATACGCAGTATTTT
TRBD2,TRBV4-3,TRBJ2-7,-,CASSLTSGEYEQYF,TGCGCCAGCAGCCTGACTAGCGGGGAATACGAGCAGTACTTC
-,TRBV27,TRBJ2-7,-,CASSSHREKYEQYF,TGTGCCAGCAGTTCACACAGGGAAAAGTACGAGCAGTACTTC
TRBD1,TRBV11-2,TRBJ2-7,-,CASSRTGNEQYF,TGTGCCAGCAGCCGGACAGGCAACGAGCAGTACTTC
TRBD2,TRBV14,TRBJ2-7,-,CASSQPLLAGDEQYF,TGTGCCAGCAGCCAGCCACTACTAGCGGGAGACGAGCAGTACTTC
TRBD1,TRBV27,TRBJ1-5,once,CASSLSQQGNQPQHF,TGTGCCAGCAGTTTATCGCAACAGGGGAATCAGCCCCAGCATTTT
-,TRBV4-2,TRBJ2-3,-,CASSVYYPSGLSTDTQYF,TGTGCCAGCAGCGTCTACTACCCAAGCGGACTAAGCACAGATACGCAGTATTTT
-,TRBV6-2/TRBV6-3,TRBJ2-5,-,CASRSGTPRGTQYF,TGTGCCAGCAGATCCGGGACCCCGCGGGGGACCCAGTACTTC
-,TRBV20-1,TRBJ1-5,-,CSARVRGEEPQHF,TGCAGTGCTAGGGTCCGGGGGGAAGAGCCCCAGCATTTT
-,TRBV28,TRBJ1-2,-,CASSRGLYGYTF,TGTGCCAGCAGTCGGGGCCTCTATGGCTACACCTTC
-,TRBV20-1,TRBJ2-7,-,CSARELNSYEQYF,TGCAGTGCTAGAGAACTCAACTCCTACGAGCAGTACTTC
-,TRBV4-1,TRBJ2-3,-,CASSQAGVTDTQYF,TGCGCCAGCAGCCAAGCGGGAGTAACAGATACGCAGTATTTT
-,TRBV20-1,TRBJ2-3,-,CSAPDSSTDTQYF,TGCAGTGCTCCCGATTCTAGCACAGATACGCAGTATTTT
-,TRBV27,TRBJ2-1,-,CASRPSLFEQFF,TGTGCCAGCCGACCCTCCTTGTTCGAGCAGTTCTTC
TRBD2,TRBV11-2,TRBJ2-1,-,CASSLVGAGGPRGNEQFF,TGTGCCAGCAGCTTAGTTGGAGCGGGAGGGCCTCGAGGTAATGAGCAGTTCTTC
TRBD2,TRBV19,TRBJ2-7,few,CASSITSGSYEQYF,TGTGCCAGTAGTATAACTAGCGGGAGCTACGAGCAGTACTTC
-,TRBV28,TRBJ2-1,-,CASSLLSSDDEQFF,TGTGCCAGCAGTTTGTTGAGCAGTGATGATGAGCAGTTCTTC
-,TRBV28,TRBJ2-4,-,CASRSTGKKNIQYF,TGTGCCAGCAGATCCACAGGGAAGAAAAACATTCAGTACTTC
TRBD2,TRBV27,TRBJ2-7,-,CASSLTSGGTYEQYF,TGTGCCAGCAGTTTAACTAGCGGGGGTACCTACGAGCAGTACTTC
TRBD1,TRBV11-2,TRBJ2-7,-,CASRATGDDEQYF,TGTGCCTCGCGAGCGACAGGGGACGACGAGCAGTACTTC
-,TRBV27,TRBJ2-1,-,CASSYRLGLFSYNEQFF,TGTGCCAGCAGCTACCGACTTGGGCTTTTCTCCTACAATGAGCAGTTCTTC
-,TRBV27,TRBJ2-2,-,CASSLWRPGELFF,TGTGCCAGCAGTTTATGGCGGCCCGGGGAGCTGTTTTTT
TRBD2,TRBV30,TRBJ2-1,-,CAWTSGRGEQFF,TGTGCCTGGACTAGCGGGAGGGGTGAGCAGTTCTTC
-,TRBV28,TRBJ2-3,-,CASSFLQGTDTQYF,TGTGCCAGCAGTTTCCTCCAGGGGACAGATACGCAGTATTTT
TRBD2,TRBV18,TRBJ2-1,-,CASSLYIREGHNEQFF,TGTGCCAGCTCCCTCTACATTCGGGAGGGGCACAATGAGCAGTTCTTC
TRBD2,TRBV2,TRBJ2-7,once,CASKLPSSGSHEQYF,TGTGCCAGCAAGCTACCGTCCAGCGGGAGCCACGAGCAGTACTTC
TRBD2,TRBV20-1,TRBJ2-1,once,CSDLRGLAGDEQFF,TGCAGTGACCTCAGGGGTCTAGCGGGAGATGAGCAGTTCTTC
TRBD1,TRBV20-1,TRBJ2-3,-,CSARALDRGSSDTQYF,TGCAGTGCTAGAGCGCTGGACAGGGGGTCTTCAGATACGCAGTATTTT
-,TRBV24-1,TRBJ2-7,-,CATSPGRFYEQYF,TGTGCCACCAGTCCAGGACGATTCTACGAGCAGTACTTC
TRBD2,TRBV7-9,TRBJ2-1,-,CASSLLAGRENYNEQFF,TGTGCCAGCAGCTTATTAGCGGGGCGGGAGAACTACAATGAGCAGTTCTTC
-,TRBV6-5,TRBJ1-1,-,CATHQTHSAFF,TGTGCCACCCACCAGACTCACTCGGCTTTCTTT
TRBD1,TRBV27,TRBJ2-7,-,CASSLSPTDRDSYEQYF,TGTGCCAGCAGTTTATCGCCTACCGACAGGGACTCCTACGAGCAGTACTTC
TRBD2,TRBV27,TRBJ2-1,-,CASSTPAGATYNEQFF,TGTGCCAGCAGCACACCAGCGGGAGCGACCTACAATGAGCAGTTCTTC
TRBD1,TRBV9,TRBJ2-1,-,CASSVAGTGVSYNEQFF,TGTGCCAGCAGCGTAGCAGGGACAGGGGTGTCCTACAATGAGCAGTTCTTC
-,TRBV20-1,TRBJ2-7,-,CSARDSYSYEQYF,TGCAGTGCTAGGGACAGCTACTCCTACGAGCAGTACTTC
TRBD1,TRBV28,TRBJ2-5,few,CASSNPGQGEETQYF,TGTGCCAGCAGCAACCCGGGACAGGGCGAAGAGACCCAGTACTTC
-,TRBV29-1,TRBJ2-1,-,CSIGGYNEQFF,TGCAGCATTGGGGGGTACAATGAGCAGTTCTTC
TRBD1,TRBV29-1,TRBJ1-1,-,CSVGQGTEAFF,TGCAGCGTGGGACAGGGGACTGAAGCTTTCTTT
TRBD2,TRBV20-1,TRBJ2-7,-,CRAAGVGTYEQYF,TGCAGGGCCGCGGGAGTCGGCACCTACGAGCAGTACTTC
-,TRBV27,TRBJ2-7,-,CASSPRWYEQYF,TGTGCCAGCAGTCCCCGGTGGTACGAGCAGTACTTC
-,TRBV27,TRBJ2-6,-,CASSSGANVLTF,TGTGCCAGCAGCTCTGGGGCCAACGTCCTGACTTTC
TRBD2,TRBV30,TRBJ2-1,-,CAWTSGRAEQFF,TGTGCCTGGACTAGCGGGAGGGCTGAGCAGTTCTTC
-,TRBV29-1,TRBJ2-1,once,CSVPLAWSSYNEQFF,TGCAGCGTCCCCCTAGCGTGGAGCTCCTACAATGAGCAGTTCTTC
-,TRBV29-1,TRBJ1-1,-,CSVGLGPNTEAFF,TGCAGCGTTGGTTTGGGACCCAACACTGAAGCTTTCTTT
-,TRBV18,TRBJ2-2,once,CASSLEARRSTGELFF,TGTGCCAGCTCACTTGAGGCTAGAAGGTCCACCGGGGAGCTGTTTTTT